These 32 T cell receptor beta chains came from one sample sequenced in a study of regulatory T cells in long-lasting Graves disease. Building of the TCR beta libraries involved iRepertoire HTBI primers and Arm-PCR of CDR3 regions. TCRdb reprocessed the multiplex PCR reads with MiXCR, giving one entry per CDR3 protein. The sample comprises 700,000 or so distinct CDR3 sequences, approximately 29% of which are singletons, and roughly 46% rests with the top ten. The time point: persistent/refractory GD, antithyroid drugs over 5 years with positive TRAb. Scientists built the TCR library using RNA that was extracted from PBMCs. Sequencing used peripheral blood mononuclear cells (PBMCs), obtained when the disease was refractory, from a patient treated with antithyroid drugs. These TCRs come from a female donor with Graves disease.

This clonotype turned up a few times. This chain joins TRBV6-1 and TRBJ2-4, with 14 positions matching TRBD2. V shed 3 bases and J 7 bases; nucleotides not matched to a gene: 5. The CDR3 covers 16 residues. CDR1 is MNHNS, CDR2 SASEGT, per germline. This CDR3 is CASSDGTSGGGNIQYF. In DNA form, the CDR3 reads TGTGCCAGCAGTGATGGGACTAGCGGGGGAGGGAACATTCAGTACTTC.

The chain carries TRBV5-1 and TRBJ2-7, with 7 bases fitting TRBD2. Germline V lookup: CDR1 SGHRS, CDR2 YFSETQ. This CDR3 region has 15 residues. J gave up 0 bases and V 4 bases, and 7 bases lay outside the gene matches. The CDR3 sequence is CASSPLGGSSYEQYF. DNA of the CDR3: TGCGCCAGCAGCCCGTTGGGGGGGAGCTCCTACGAGCAGTACTTC.

This clonotype was seen a handful of times. The chain joins TRBV18 to TRBJ1-1; D gene unclear. The CDR3 totals 15 residues. The germline CDR1 and CDR2 sequences are KGHSH and LQKENI. V was cut by 1 base and J by 4 bases, with 13 bases left in between. CDR3 nucleotide sequence: TGTGCCAGCTCACCACGGGTCTCGGAAGGCACTGAAGCTTTCTTT. Translating it yields CASSPRVSEGTEAFF.

This chain joins TRBV2 and TRBJ1-5; no clear D. Trimming shortened V by 4 bases and J by 2 bases, and 9 bases separated the two germline ends. Germline CDR1 is SNHLY and CDR2 is FYNNEI. The CDR3 contains 14 residues. This chain's CDR3 is CASSGVIGNQPQHF. The DNA of the CDR3 is TGTGCCAGCAGTGGGGTTATAGGCAATCAGCCCCAGCATTTT.

The genes are TRBV7-9 and TRBJ1-4; perhaps TRBD1 as D (6 bases). Per germline, CDR1 SEHNR and CDR2 FQNEAQ (reference sequence). The V end was cut by 5 bases, the J end by 3 bases, with 13 bases between. The CDR3 is 15 residues long. In DNA form, the CDR3 reads TGTGCCAGCAGCCCGAAAACAGGGTCTAATGAAAAACTGTTTTTT. Its translation: CASSPKTGSNEKLFF.

The count of this clonotype is one. The rearrangement joins TRBV4-1 to TRBJ1-1; TRBD1 might be the D (6 bases). The CDR3 sequence is 16 residues long. Germline-derived CDR1 and CDR2 are MGHRA and YSYEKL. Trimming removed 2 bases at V and 5 bases at J, with 18 bases between. The CDR3, as DNA: TGCGCCAGCAGCCAATATGGGGGGGCGTTTGAAACTGAAGCTTTCTTT. Translated, it gives CASSQYGGAFETEAFF.

This clonotype was seen just once. The rearrangement uses TRBV11-3 and TRBJ2-7, with a weak D call TRBD2 (7 bases). Trimming took off 5 bases at V and 2 bases at J, with 16 bases between the two ends. From germline, CDR1 is SGHNT and CDR2 YENEEA. This CDR3 spans 15 amino acids. This chain's CDR3 is CASSEAGQGTYEQYF. The CDR3 bases are TGTGCCAGCAGCGAAGCGGGGCAGGGGACCTACGAGCAGTACTTC.

CDR3 in DNA: TGTGCCAGCAGCTTAGAAGGACAGGGGGCAGTTGGCTACACCTTC. Translating it yields CASSLEGQGAVGYTF. This chain links TRBV11-2 with TRBJ1-2, with 11 bases that match TRBD1. The CDR3 covers 15 residues. V lost 0 bases to trimming and J lost 7 bases; unmatched junction nucleotides: 4. Looked up from germline, CDR1 is SGHAT and CDR2 is FQNNGV.

This clonotype was seen only a few times. The chain is built from TRBV7-9 and TRBJ2-7; no clear D. Between the trimmed V and J ends, which lost 1 base and 2 bases, there was a span of 9 bases. The CDR3 contains 14 residues. Germline V CDR1 and CDR2: SEHNR, FQNEAQ (reference sequence). In DNA form, the CDR3 reads TGTGCCAGCAGCTTAGACGGTCCGACCTACGAGCAGTACTTC. Protein sequence: CASSLDGPTYEQYF.

A few counts support this clonotype. V usage is TRBV11-2 and J usage is TRBJ2-7; 7 bases fit TRBD1. CDR3 length: 14 amino acids. Trimming took 3 bases from V and 3 from J; bases not matched to a gene: 5. Germline CDR1 is SGHAT and CDR2 is FQNNGV. The DNA of the CDR3 is TGTGCCAGCAGCTTCGGGACAGTTTACTACGAGCAGTACTTC. The encoded protein is CASSFGTVYYEQYF.

This clonotype was observed a handful of times. V is TRBV30 and J is TRBJ2-5; D perhaps matches TRBD2 (6 bases). Germline CDR1 reads GTSNPN; CDR2 reads SVGIG (reference sequence). This CDR3 region has 13 residues. Trimming shortened V by 3 bases and J by 5 bases, and 13 bases separated the two germline ends. The CDR3 sequence: CAWSRLVRETQYF. The DNA for the CDR3 is TGTGCCTGGAGCAGACTAGTCCGGGAGACCCAGTACTTC.

This clonotype showed up just a few times. The chain links TRBV12-5 to TRBJ1-5; TRBD1 is a possible D gene (5 bases). The CDR3 consists of 15 residues. Trimming pared 1 base from V and 2 bases from J, leaving 9 bases between. Germline V CDR1 and CDR2: LGHNT, FRNRAP. The CDR3 DNA reads as TGTGCTAGTGGTTTGGGGGGGGTTGGCAATCAGCCCCAGCATTTT. Translation: CASGLGGVGNQPQHF.

The chain joins TRBV7-9 to TRBJ2-5; 7 bases fit TRBD1. This CDR3 has 14 residues. V trimming: 4 bases; J trimming: 3 bases; junction bases outside the gene matches: 5. CDR1 SEHNR and CDR2 FQNEAQ come from the germline V gene (reference sequence). CDR3 region: CASSSGQYEETQYF. For the CDR3, the DNA is TGTGCCAGCAGCTCGGGACAGTATGAAGAGACCCAGTACTTC. Full variable domain (missing parts from reference TRBV7-9 and TRBJ2-5): DTGVSQNPRHKITKRGQNVTFRCDPISEHNRLYWYRQTLGQGPEFLTYFQNEAQLEKSRLLSDRFSAERPKGSFSTLEIQRTEQGDSAMYLCASSSGQYEETQYFGPGTRLLVL.

V usage is TRBV7-9 and J usage is TRBJ1-4; D call uncertain. Per germline, CDR1 SEHNR and CDR2 FQNEAQ (reference sequence). With 1 base removed from V and 5 bases from J, the gap between germline ends came to 17 bases. There are 17 residues in the CDR3. The DNA for the CDR3 is TGTGCCAGCAGCTTAGTCGTAGGGAGGGCGGCGAATGAAAAACTGTTTTTT. Its translation: CASSLVVGRAANEKLFF.

The chain is built from TRBV10-3 and TRBJ2-1; 7 bases align to TRBD2. CDR1 and CDR2 (germline): ENHRY, SYGVKD. J was trimmed by 4 bases and V by 4 bases; bases with no gene match: 10. CDR3 length equals 16 residues. As DNA, the CDR3 is TGTGCCATCAGTGGGGGGGGTTCCTTTAGGTACAATGAGCAGTTCTTC. Translated: CAISGGGSFRYNEQFF.

V is TRBV6-2 or TRBV6-3 and J is TRBJ2-7; possible D gene TRBD2, 6 bases. V lost 0 bases and J 7 bases, leaving 16 bases between the germline ends. Germline loops: CDR1 MNHEY, CDR2 SVGEGT. The CDR3 is made up of 15 amino acids. In DNA, the CDR3 is TGTGCCAGCAGTTACTCAGTGGGACTCCCAAGTGAGCAGTACTTC. Amino acid sequence: CASSYSVGLPSEQYF.

The V and J genes are TRBV5-1 and TRBJ2-7; D possibly corresponds to TRBD1 (5 bases). Trimming removed 5 bases from V and 4 bases from J, with 16 bases in between. The CDR3 is made up of 14 amino acids. The germline gives CDR1 SGHRS, CDR2 YFSETQ. The CDR3 loop reads CASRTEAGFYEQYF. The DNA for the CDR3 is TGCGCCAGCAGAACAGAGGCAGGGTTTTACGAGCAGTACTTC.

This clonotype was seen once. V usage is TRBV29-1 and J usage is TRBJ1-2; D is perhaps TRBD1 (6 bases). With 8 bases removed from V and 6 bases from J, the gap between germline ends came to 13 bases. The germline gives CDR1 SQVTM, CDR2 ANQGSEA. This CDR3 comprises 11 residues. CDR3 amino acids: CSLRRGDGYTF. The CDR3 nucleotides read TGCAGCCTCCGGAGGGGGGATGGCTACACCTTC.

The chain combines TRBV20-1 with TRBJ2-5; 11 bases match TRBD2. Looked up from germline, CDR1 is DFQATT and CDR2 is SNEGSKA (reference sequence). The length of the CDR3 is 14 residues. Germline trimming cut 6 bases from V and 5 bases from J; bases unmatched to any gene: 8. CDR3 DNA: TGCAGTGCACCATCACTAGCGGGAGTTGAGACCCAGTACTTC. Amino acid sequence: CSAPSLAGVETQYF.

The chain has TRBV20-1 and TRBJ1-4; D not certain. The CDR3 consists of 13 residues. Germline V lookup: CDR1 DFQATT, CDR2 SNEGSKA (reference sequence). The V gene lost 3 bases and the J gene lost 4 bases, with 9 bases spanning the gap. The CDR3 DNA is TGCAGTGCTAGTGCCCAGATTAATGAAAAACTGTTTTTT. Translation: CSASAQINEKLFF.

This chain joins TRBV11-2 and TRBJ1-4, with TRBD1 matching 9 bases. V shed 5 bases and J 8 bases; nucleotides not matched to a gene: 12. CDR1 is SGHAT and CDR2 is FQNNGV in the germline V gene. This CDR3 has 16 residues. This chain's CDR3 is CASSRETGTGKEKLFF. Here the CDR3 DNA reads TGTGCCAGCAGCCGGGAAACTGGGACAGGGAAGGAAAAACTGTTTTTT.

This clonotype has only a few counts. The CDR3 region has the DNA TGTGCCAGCAGCGTAGCTCCTACTAGCGGGGGCGCGAACTACGAGCAGTACTTC. Translated, it gives CASSVAPTSGGANYEQYF. The chain couples TRBV9 to TRBJ2-7, with 11 nucleotides matching TRBD2. V was pared by 0 bases and J by 3 bases, with 11 bases of the junction left unmatched. The CDR3 extends over 18 amino acids. CDR1 and CDR2 from the germline V gene are SGDLS and YYNGEE.

This clonotype was seen a few times. The J gene is TRBJ1-2, the V gene TRBV28; TRBD1 might be the D (5 bases). CDR3 length equals 14 residues. V dropped 9 bases and J dropped 5 bases, with 19 bases sitting between them. Germline CDR1 and CDR2: MDHEN and SYDVKM. CDR3 in DNA: TGTGCCAGTAGCCAAAACCGGGACCAATATGGCTACACCTTC. This sequence encodes CASSQNRDQYGYTF.

V gene TRBV3-1 combines with J gene TRBJ1-1, with a tentative D call TRBD1 (5 bases). CDR3 length equals 15 residues. Germline V gene sequence: CDR1 LGHDT, CDR2 YNNKEL (reference sequence). V lost 1 base and J lost 0, with 9 bases in between. Here the CDR3 reads CASSQGGGLNTEAFF. CDR3 nucleotide sequence: TGTGCCAGCAGCCAAGGGGGCGGGCTGAACACTGAAGCTTTCTTT.

This clonotype was detected many times. This sequence joins TRBV2 and TRBJ1-1, with 9 bases fitting TRBD1. Unmatched junction bases numbered 2, after V lost 1 base and J lost 2 bases. The CDR3 sequence is 15 residues long. Looked up from germline, CDR1 is SNHLY and CDR2 is FYNNEI. This chain's CDR3 is CASSEGDRVNTEAFF. In DNA form, the CDR3 reads TGTGCCAGCAGTGAAGGGGACAGGGTTAACACTGAAGCTTTCTTT. Full variable domain (rest looked up from reference TRBV2 and TRBJ1-1): EPEVTQTPSHQVTQMGQEVILRCVPISNHLYFYWYRQILGQKVEFLVSFYNNEISEKSEIFDDQFSVERPDGSNFTLKIRSTKLEDSAMYFCASSEGDRVNTEAFFGQGTRLTVV.

The genes are TRBV4-1 and TRBJ1-2; D call uncertain. Germline-derived CDR1 and CDR2 are MGHRA and YSYEKL. The germline V and J ends were trimmed by 1 base and 2 bases, with 11 bases remaining between them. This CDR3 spans 15 amino acids. The CDR3 protein is CASSQGGVRNYGYTF. CDR3 nucleotide sequence: TGCGCCAGCAGCCAAGGTGGGGTGAGAAACTATGGCTACACCTTC.

This clonotype was observed many times. The genes are TRBV28 and TRBJ1-2; 7 nucleotides line up with TRBD1. The CDR3 has 16 amino acids. Germline CDR1 MDHEN, CDR2 SYDVKM. Trimming at V came to 2 bases and at J to 5 bases, leaving 11 bases not matched to a gene. The CDR3 region has the DNA TGTGCCAGCAGTTTAATTATGGGAGGGGGCGGATATGGCTACACCTTC. This gives the protein CASSLIMGGGGYGYTF.

This clonotype was picked up a small number of times. The CDR3 is CASSGDREAFF. The CDR3, as DNA: TGTGCCAGCAGCGGCGACAGAGAAGCTTTCTTT. The gene calls are TRBV7-3 and TRBJ1-1, with D perhaps TRBD1 (5 bases). Germline V gene data show CDR1 as SGHTA and CDR2 as FQGTGA. The CDR3 consists of 11 residues. The ends were cut back, 5 bases at V and 8 bases at J, with 9 bases in the middle.

Only a few counts were recorded for this clonotype. This sequence joins TRBV7-7 and TRBJ2-5; 10 bases agree with TRBD2. The CDR3 contains 15 residues. Germline lookup yields CDR1 SSHAT and CDR2 FNYEAQ (reference sequence). With 5 bases clipped from V and 2 bases from J, the junction kept 5 bases outside the gene matches. CDR3 bases: TGTGCCAGCAGCGTAGGGACTAGCGTACAAGAGACCCAGTACTTC. It yields the protein CASSVGTSVQETQYF.

This clonotype showed up many times. J is TRBJ1-4 and V is TRBV5-1; possible D gene TRBD1, 5 bases. Per the germline V gene, CDR1 is SGHRS and CDR2 is YFSETQ. The CDR3 runs to 14 residues. Trimming took off 4 bases at V and 5 bases at J, with 12 bases between the two ends. CDR3 sequence (DNA): TGCGCCAGCAGCCCGGACACGGTAAATGAAAAACTGTTTTTT. This translates into CASSPDTVNEKLFF.

This clonotype has just a few counts. CDR3 sequence: CATSRDRWQSGYTF. The DNA of the CDR3 is TGTGCCACCAGCAGAGATCGGTGGCAGAGCGGCTACACCTTC. The gene calls are TRBV15 and TRBJ1-2, with no clear D. The CDR3 is made up of 14 amino acids. Per germline, CDR1 LNHNV and CDR2 YYDKDF (reference sequence). V lost 0 bases to trimming and J lost 8 bases, with 13 bases between them. Full variable domain (missing parts from reference TRBV15 and TRBJ1-2): DAMVIQNPRYQVTQFGKPVTLSCSQTLNHNVMYWYQQKSSQAPKLLFHYYDKDFNNEADTPDNFQSRRPNTSFCFLDIRSPGLGDTAMYLCATSRDRWQSGYTFGSGTRLTVV.

This clonotype was seen a single time. Since no conserved phenylalanine or tryptophan closes the CDR3, a read error is the likely cause. The chain couples TRBV20-1 to TRBJ2-5; no clear D gene. V lost 1 base and J lost 4, with 10 bases in between. The CDR3 contains 13 residues. Per the germline V gene, CDR1 is DFQATT and CDR2 is SNEGSKA (reference sequence). In DNA, the CDR3 is TGCAGTGCTAGAGTCCCACCAGCAGAGACCCAGTACTTA. This encodes CSARVPPAETQYL.